This T cell receptor (beta chain) emerged from a study of T cell responses to AZD1222 COVID-19 vaccine (dated by TCRdb to about 2021). At the level of the whole study: AZD1222 recipients whose second dose came at about 4 weeks and those whose second dose came at about 12 weeks were combined into one group, since spike-specific TCR depth and breadth did not differ between the two schedules. A total of 230 to 250 trial participants underwent TCR sequencing, of whom around 210 had received two doses of AZD1222 and approximately 26 had received two doses of the MenACWY control vaccine. Trial participants were enrolled by age into 18-55, 56-69 and 70-plus year subgroups, with roughly 150, 30 and 60 TCR-sequenced participants respectively.

This specimen's time point label, per the study, means: baseline before first vaccination. Vaccinee samples came from UK trials COV001 and COV002, including a single-blind randomized controlled phase 2/3 trial of AZD1222 (ChAdOx1 nCoV-19) in healthy adults. Trial participant PBMC samples were collected at day 0 and day 28 after the second dose for TCRbeta chain sequencing. As for this clone: The target of this receptor is not known. Per-base quality was not reported, and no clone a single base away is much larger than it.

What the authors observed across the whole study: In the small 56-69-year group, the increase in depth fell short of significance, most likely because of low power. CD4 TCRs associated with the vaccine covered the entire spike protein, and the dominant responses were in regions 160-218 and 743-854. Because no samples from the day 14 peak response were available, repertoires could be characterized only after the peak T cell response. Reportedly, close to half of the unique spike-specific TCRs recognized epitopes lying outside the regions that are mutated in the B.1.351 and B.1.1.7 variants. Participants were mostly white British and included more females than males, and it was suggested by the authors that clonal diversity may have been underestimated. Conclusions about previously exposed vaccinees are limited, since just 5 to 7 AZD1222 recipients were seropositive for SARS-CoV-2 at baseline. After two AZD1222 doses, both the breadth and the depth of spike-specific TCRs were significantly higher than at day 0 and than in MenACWY recipients.

V lost 2 bases and J lost 3 bases; the stretch between them is 10 bases long. Taken from cysteine to phenylalanine, the CDR3 has 14 residues. The entry retains the CDR3 DNA only, 42 bases that are in frame from base 1. Looking up the germline V gene yields CDR1 SGHNT and CDR2 YENEEA. The CDR3 regions of human TCRbeta chains were analyzed by immunosequencing. As for the original processing: TCRs in the repertoires were matched against a reference library of SARS-CoV-2-specific TCRs that had been generated with the MIRA antigen-specificity platform. Breadth meant the fraction of unique TCRs that were SARS-CoV-2-associated, whereas depth meant the fraction of total T cells that were SARS-CoV-2-associated. Using the MIRA data, every spike-specific TCR was mapped to the spike region that the TCR reacted to and assigned to either a CD4 or a CD8 class. Log10-transformed breadth and depth values were compared by one-way ANOVA with Sidak's multiple comparisons tests. What TCRdb holds here is the immuneACCESS table cut down to in-frame rearrangements. Part of the clones is not present; checked against another copy, under half of the missing clones reflect an unresolved V gene, and the others are unexplained. V, J and clone size are taken as reported in that table, and D and trimming were inferred from the DNA itself. The sample includes approximately 110,000 clones, with about nine tenths observed a single time. Roughly 4.4% of the sample is held by the ten biggest clonotypes.

This receptor was taken from an adult in good health. The sequencing used peripheral blood, collected on day 0 of AZD1222 vaccination. The chain is encoded by TRBV11-3 joined to TRBJ1-1; the D gene identity is not certain. The CDR3 loop reads CASSLYFRDTEAFF. At the DNA level, the sequence is TGTGCCAGCAGCTTATATTTCAGAGACACTGAAGCTTTCTTT.